This T cell receptor (beta chain) is drawn from a study of graft-versus-host responses after intestinal transplantation (dated by TCRdb to the early 2020s). General notes on the study: Multivisceral, liver-intestinal, or isolated intestinal transplants were received by the recipients. The cohort enrolled about two dozen intestinal transplant recipients, one of whom was a retransplant, and a few patients without pretransplant specimens were excluded. Rather than going through the commercial service, samples from a few later patients were sequenced in-house on an Illumina MiSeq and processed with MiXCR. A peak of at least 4% donor T cells among recipient peripheral blood mononuclear cells was the definition used for donor T cell macrochimerism. To identify alloreactive clones, pre-transplant mixed lymphocyte reaction products were sequenced and then compared with unstimulated pre-transplant donor and recipient T cells. After intestinal transplantation, graft-versus-host and host-versus-graft alloreactive T cell clones in the graft, circulation and bone marrow were tracked using bulk TCR-beta CDR3 sequencing. Every recipient was given anti-thymocyte globulin induction, followed by around three years of maintenance tacrolimus and steroids.

Libraries were made using the immunoSEQ multiplex PCR assay. In most patients, genomic DNA was isolated using the Qiagen DNeasy Blood and Tissue Kit and sent frozen to Adaptive Biotechnologies for TCR sequencing. High-throughput TCR-beta CDR3 sequencing of genomic DNA from most patients was performed by Adaptive Biotechnologies. Turning to the authors' computational methods: TCR sequencing data were retrieved from Adaptive's ImmunoSEQ software for more than 15 patients, whereas a few other patients were processed with MiXCR and VDJtools. To correct CD4 versus CD8 sorting errors, any sequence found in both subsets at a frequency ratio below 5:1 was removed. CDR3 nucleotide sequences shared between donor and recipient were removed because their origin could not be assigned. To be classed as alloreactive, a clone needed at least 2-fold expansion over unstimulated cells and a minimum CFSE-low frequency of 0.002% (template counts) or 0.001% (read counts). Clones were considered mappable if detected in sequenced pre-transplant spleen, lymph node, or MLR CFSE-low populations of the donor or recipient. The cumulative frequency of alloreactive clones was calculated as a percentage of all sequences, weighted by copy number. The source is immuneACCESS, and TCRdb retained only in-frame sequences with V and J called. Part of the clones is not carried over; for the studies checked, unresolved V genes explain less than half of this, and the remainder is unexplained. That table gives V, J and clone size, and the DNA gave D and trimming. The sample table holds under 150,000 clones, of which 90% were seen once. The ten largest clonotypes hold approximately 0.17% of the sample.

Study-wide findings and limitations: Conclusions were limited by the relatively low number and heterogeneity of intestinal transplant patients. Early after transplant, declines in HvG clones were associated with peak levels of circulating GvH clones. In patients with donor T cell macrochimerism, the allografts had high GvH to HvG T cell clonal ratios. GvH clones were found in recipient bone marrow, and some of the GvH clones appeared earlier in ileal mucosa or blood, which is consistent with an intestinal mucosal origin.

This sample's time point label indicates: cells obtained before transplantation from donor or recipient. CD3+CD4+ and CD3+CD8+ populations were FACS-sorted from unstimulated pre-transplant donor and recipient cells taken from spleen or lymph nodes. For this clone: It lacks a known antigen. Base qualities are missing; no much larger clone stands one base away.

The sequencing here drew on unstimulated CD4+ T cells sorted from spleen or lymph node cells, taken before intestinal transplant. This TCR was recovered from a human donor who received an intestinal transplant.

The CDR3 amino acid sequence is: CASSLPGLHSYEQYF. The sequenced DNA is TGTGCCAGCAGTTTACCGGGATTACACTCCTACGAGCAGTACTTC. The rearrangement combines TRBV28 with TRBJ2-7; TRBD2 might be the D gene, on 5 matching bases. A distance of 11 bases separates the germline ends of V and J, which lose 2 bases and 0 bases respectively. CDR1 and CDR2 are drawn from the germline V gene: MDHEN, SYDVKM. The CDR3 spans 15 residues, from the cysteine through the phenylalanine. CDR3 DNA is the only sequence kept; it has 45 bases, read in frame from the first base.